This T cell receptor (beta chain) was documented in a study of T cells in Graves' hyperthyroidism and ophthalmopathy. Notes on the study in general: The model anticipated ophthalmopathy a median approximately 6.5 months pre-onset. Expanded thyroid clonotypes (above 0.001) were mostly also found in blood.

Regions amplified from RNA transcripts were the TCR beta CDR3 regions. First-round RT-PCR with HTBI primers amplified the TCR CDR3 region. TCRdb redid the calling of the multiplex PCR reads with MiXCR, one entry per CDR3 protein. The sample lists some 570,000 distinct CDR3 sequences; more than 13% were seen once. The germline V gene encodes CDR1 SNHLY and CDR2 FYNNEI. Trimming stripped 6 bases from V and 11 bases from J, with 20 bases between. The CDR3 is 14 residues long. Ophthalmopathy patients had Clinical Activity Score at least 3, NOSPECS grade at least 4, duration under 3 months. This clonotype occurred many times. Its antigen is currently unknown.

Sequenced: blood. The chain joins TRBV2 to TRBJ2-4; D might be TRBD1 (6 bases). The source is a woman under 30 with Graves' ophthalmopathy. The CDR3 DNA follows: TGTGCCAGCAGCCCCAAGATCGACAGGACCTTTCAGTACTTC. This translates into CASSPKIDRTFQYF.